This TCR beta chain is drawn from a study of T cell responses to AZD1222 COVID-19 vaccine. Only in-frame clones appear in the TCRdb table, and some are missing; sequencing was by immunoSEQ multiplex PCR. This table holds around 100,000 clones, 88% found once. Sequencing used peripheral blood, obtained on day 0 of AZD1222 vaccination. The receptor comes from an adult in good health.

CDR3 in amino acids: CASRPGQGNQPQHF. CDR3 nucleotide sequence: TGTGCCAGCAGACCGGGGCAGGGGAATCAGCCCCAGCATTTT. The chain recombines TRBV6-5 with TRBJ1-5; TRBD1 is a possible D gene (6 bases). Trimming stripped 6 bases from V and 4 bases from J, with 13 bases between. Germline V CDR1 and CDR2: MNHEY, SVGAGI. The CDR3 has 14 residues.